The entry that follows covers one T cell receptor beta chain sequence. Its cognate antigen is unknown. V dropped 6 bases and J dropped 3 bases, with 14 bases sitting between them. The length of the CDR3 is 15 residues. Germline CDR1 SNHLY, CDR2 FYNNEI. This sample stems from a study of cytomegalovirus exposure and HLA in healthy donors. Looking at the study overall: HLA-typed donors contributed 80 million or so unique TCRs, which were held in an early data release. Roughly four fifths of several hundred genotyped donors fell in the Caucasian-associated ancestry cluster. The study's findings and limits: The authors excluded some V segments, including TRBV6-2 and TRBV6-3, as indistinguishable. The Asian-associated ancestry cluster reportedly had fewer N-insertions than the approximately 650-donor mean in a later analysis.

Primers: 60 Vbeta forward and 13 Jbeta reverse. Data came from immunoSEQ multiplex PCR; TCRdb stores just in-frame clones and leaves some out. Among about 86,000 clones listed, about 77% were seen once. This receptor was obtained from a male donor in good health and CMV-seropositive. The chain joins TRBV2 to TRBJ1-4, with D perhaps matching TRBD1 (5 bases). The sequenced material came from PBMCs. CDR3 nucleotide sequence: TGTGCCAGCAGGGAACTCAGGGCAGCTAATGAAAAACTGTTTTTT. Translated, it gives CASRELRAANEKLFF.